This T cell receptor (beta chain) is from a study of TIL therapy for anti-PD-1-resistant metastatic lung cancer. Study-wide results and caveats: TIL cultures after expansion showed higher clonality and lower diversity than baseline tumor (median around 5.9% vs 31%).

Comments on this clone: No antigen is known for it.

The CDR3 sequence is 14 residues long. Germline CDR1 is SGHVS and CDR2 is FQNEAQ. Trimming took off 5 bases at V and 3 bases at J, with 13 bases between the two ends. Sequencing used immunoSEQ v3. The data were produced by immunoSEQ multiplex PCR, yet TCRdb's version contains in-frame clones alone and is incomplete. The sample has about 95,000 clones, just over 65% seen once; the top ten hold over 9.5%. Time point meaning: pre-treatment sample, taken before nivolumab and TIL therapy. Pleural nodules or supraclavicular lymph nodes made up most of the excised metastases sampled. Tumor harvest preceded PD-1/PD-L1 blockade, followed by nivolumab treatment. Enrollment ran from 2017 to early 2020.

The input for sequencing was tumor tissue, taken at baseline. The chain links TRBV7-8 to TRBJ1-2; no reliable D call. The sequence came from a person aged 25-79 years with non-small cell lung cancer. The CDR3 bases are TGTGCCAGCAGCCCCGATCCGGGGTACTATGGCTACACCTTC. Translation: CASSPDPGYYGYTF.